What follows is one T cell receptor beta chain and its context. The germline V gene encodes CDR1 LNHDA and CDR2 SQIVND (reference sequence). V lost 6 bases and J 0 bases, leaving 9 bases between the germline ends. The CDR3 is made up of 15 amino acids. Profiled with immunoSEQ multiplex PCR; TCRdb holds only in-frame clones, not every one. The table has 45,000 to 55,000 clones, around 90% seen once. These data are taken from a study of graft-versus-host responses after intestinal transplantation. Study background: Anti-thymocyte globulin induction preceded about 3 years of tacrolimus and steroid maintenance in all recipients.

The TCR originated in a human patient who received an intestinal transplant, so some T cells may come from the graft donor. Source: PBMCs, taken nearly 670 days after intestinal transplant. The chain is built from TRBV19 and TRBJ1-6; D remains ambiguous. Written as DNA, the CDR3 is TGTGCCAGTAGGTATGGGAGCTCCTATAATTCACCCCTCCACTTT. This translates into CASRYGSSYNSPLHF.